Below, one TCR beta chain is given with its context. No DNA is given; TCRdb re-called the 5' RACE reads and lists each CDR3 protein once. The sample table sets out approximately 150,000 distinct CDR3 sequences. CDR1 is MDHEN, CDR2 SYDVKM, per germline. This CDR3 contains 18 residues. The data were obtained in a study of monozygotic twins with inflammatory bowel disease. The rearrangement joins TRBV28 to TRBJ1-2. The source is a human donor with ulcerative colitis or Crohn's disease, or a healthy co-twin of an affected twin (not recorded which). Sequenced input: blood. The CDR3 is CASSLQDPPAQNVYGYTF.